This T cell receptor (beta chain) is drawn from a study of T-cell reconstitution after alpha-beta-depleted transplantation in children. Germline CDR1 reads DFQATT; CDR2 reads SNEGSKA (reference sequence). This CDR3 region has 15 residues. V dropped 6 bases and J dropped 2 bases, with 17 bases sitting between them. The TCRbeta library incorporated unique molecular identifiers. MiXCR, run by TCRdb on the PCR reads, gives a single entry per CDR3 protein. The sample includes a few hundred thousand distinct CDR3 sequences, 10% to 15% seen only once; the top ten take 2.2%. The receptor was derived from a male patient between 10 and 17 years old who had a stem cell transplant for acute myeloid leukemia, so the T cells may come from the graft donor. The rearrangement joins TRBV20-1 to TRBJ2-1; perhaps D is TRBD1 or TRBD2 (5 bases each). The material was PBMCs, mostly from graft donor cells, obtained 360 days after TCRalphabeta/CD19-depleted stem cell transplant. As DNA, the CDR3 is TGCAGTGCCCCCTTCAACGTGGGGGCCTACAATGAGCAGTTCTTC. It encodes CSAPFNVGAYNEQFF.